This T cell receptor beta chain came from a study of T cells after yellow fever vaccination. General observations from the study: Sorted repertoires could include abundant contaminating clonotypes from bulk cells. Peaking on day 5 versus 15, the secondary response was faster but weaker.

This clonotype occurred a few times. Its antigen remains unknown. TCR cDNA was made by 5'RACE template switching, adding a universal primer site and UMIs. In TCRdb, the 5' RACE reads were re-called with MiXCR into one record per CDR3 protein. The table records roughly 500,000 distinct CDR3 sequences, roughly 21% of them present only once. V shed 7 bases and J shed 3 bases, with 20 bases lying between them. The CDR3 contains 15 residues. CDR1 is SGHKS and CDR2 is YYEKEE in the germline V gene (reference sequence). The source was PBMCs, collected 15 days after the yellow fever booster vaccination. The sequence derives from a man aged 30 to 39 who received the YFV17D yellow fever vaccine. The J gene is TRBJ2-7, the V gene TRBV5-5; D might be TRBD1 or TRBD2, each matching 5 bases. The CDR3 loop is CASRLRVAGSYEQYF. As DNA, the CDR3 is TGTGCCAGCCGTCTACGGGTAGCAGGGAGCTACGAGCAGTACTTC.